These T cell receptor beta chains were read from a single sample in a study of blood T cell repertoires in COVID-19. The method was immunoSEQ multiplex PCR; TCRdb's version includes in-frame clones alone and lacks a portion of them. The data show 200,000 to 250,000 clones, 75% to 85% seen once. Material: peripheral blood. Every receptor here comes from a woman in her forties or fifties with acute or convalescent COVID-19. Both conserved end residues are part of each CDR3.

CDR3 length,J gene,V gene,CDR3 protein
17,TRBJ2-7,TRBV11-2,CASSQRSRGLAGVEQYF
14,TRBJ1-1,TRBV9,CASSVVGGSTEAFF
14,TRBJ1-1,TRBV3-1/TRBV3-2,CASSQGGEGTEAFF
16,TRBJ2-3,TRBV10-1,CASSDYTGAFTDTQYF
13,TRBJ2-5,TRBV2,CASSGGTIGTQYF
13,TRBJ1-2,TRBV7-2,CASSSTGSYGYTF
13,TRBJ2-7,TRBV2,CASKSRTFYEQYF
15,TRBJ1-5,TRBV19,CASSIGLRGNQPQHF
16,TRBJ1-1,TRBV5-1,CASSLALGRGNTEAFF
15,TRBJ2-1,TRBV7-9,CASSAGTSIYNEQFF
13,TRBJ1-5,TRBV6-1,CASSEDRNQPQHF